This entry lists 3 T cell receptor beta chains sequenced from one sample in a study of human T cells and chemical hapten exposure. The time point denotes: pre-sensitization, week 0. Treatment noted: therapeutic diphenylcyclopropenone sensitization with weekly scalp DPC. A single record per CDR3 protein comes from TCRdb applying MiXCR to the RACE reads. This repertoire shows approximately 320,000 distinct CDR3 sequences, 4.5% to 5.5% found once; its top ten account for about 8.2%. Material: whole blood, obtained in connection with sensitization to the hapten diphenylcyclopropenone (DPC). All receptors come from a woman under 30 with alopecia areata. Some clones in this sample may be carry-over from other donors' samples.

In its sample, this clonotype was seen many times. This sequence joins TRBV12-5 and TRBJ2-7; D remains unclear. This CDR3 is 11 amino acids long. V was clipped by 1 base and J by 3 bases, with 1 base between them. Germline CDR1 reads LGHNT; CDR2 reads FRNRAP. The CDR3 coding sequence is TGTGCTAGTGGTTTGGACTACGAGCAGTACTTC. Its protein is CASGLDYEQYF.

This clonotype was counted only a few times. The chain carries TRBV20-1 and TRBJ1-2; 8 bases line up with TRBD1. Germline values: CDR1 DFQATT, CDR2 SNEGSKA (reference sequence). V dropped 5 bases and J dropped 3; count of bases not matched to a gene: 14. CDR3 size: 16 residues. The CDR3 nucleotides are TGCAGTGCTCCGAAACTGAGGACAGGGACCTACTATGGCTACACCTTC. It specifies CSAPKLRTGTYYGYTF.

Worth noting for this clonotype: Given a much more abundant clone one base away, this may be a read error. The gene calls are TRBV20-1 and TRBJ1-2, with no clear D. The CDR3 runs to 15 residues. Germline V gene sequence: CDR1 DFQATT, CDR2 SNEGSKA (reference sequence). Between the trimmed V and J ends, which lost 7 bases and 3 bases, there was a span of 21 bases. CDR3 bases: TGCAGTGTCCGTCAGCCCTTAATCCAGGACTATGGCTACACCTTC. It yields the protein CSVRQPLIQDYGYTF.